This record covers a single T cell receptor (beta chain). Its antigen is currently not known. Per-base qualities were not stored, and no clone one base away is much larger. Using the deep immunoSEQ assay, multiplex PCR amplified TCR CDR3 regions from genomic DNA. For each cell subset, the extracted genomic DNA was distributed evenly across all wells of several immunoSEQ 96-well plates, and each plate served as one replicate. For unsorted PBMC, each replicate PCR was loaded with roughly 330 ng genomic DNA, equivalent to about 33,000 T cell genomes. Unsorted PBMC genomic DNA was sequenced across ten immunoSEQ deep assay plates. Purified libraries were measured with a Qubit 3.0 fluorometer, size-checked on a Bioanalyzer 2100, and measured again with the KAPA Library Quantification kit. Every immunoSEQ 96-well plate was sequenced on a separate single-read 150-cycle Illumina NextSeq 550 flow cell. The source study handled its data this way. The immunoSEQ output contained only junctional sequences without quality scores, so filtering could not match that applied to full-length reads. Sequences were annotated with PyIR, a Python wrapper for IgBLAST v1.9, using IMGT germline references to assign V/J genes and CDR3. Any read was removed if the V/J assignment was weak (E-value above 1e-6), the CDR3 was missing, or the read contained stop codons, out-of-frame junctions, or ambiguous translated residues. V3J clonotypes were defined as sequences sharing an identical inferred V gene, J gene, and CDR3 amino acid sequence. To compute the percentage overlap between repertoires, the number of shared unique clonotypes was divided by the size of the smaller repertoire. Three approaches were used to assess repertoire richness: RTK rarefaction, the Chao1 estimator, and Recon v2.1 estimates of unobserved clonotypes. TCRdb retrieved this table from immuneACCESS and kept in-frame rearrangements only. Not all clones are present; in checked studies, unresolved V genes account for under half, and no reason is known for the remainder. V, J and clone size derive from that table, while D and trimming were established from the DNA sequence. The sample data list 450,000 or so clones, and 60% to 80% of these were observed just once. The ten largest clonotypes hold around 12% of the sample.

This sample stems from a study of shared clonotypes between healthy human individuals (dated by TCRdb to 2018 to 2020). Context from the whole study: The cohort included three men and two women between 18 and 49 years of age. The study deeply sequenced blood TCR repertoires of about 5 healthy adults to estimate repertoire size and the extent of clonotype sharing between individuals. To increase sequencing depth and limit assay-specific biases, different laboratories used diverse techniques to prepare libraries and sequence TCR repertoires. Per donor, leukapheresis produced somewhere between about 0.94 and 9.5 billion PBMCs. Summary of the overall study and its limitations: Based on pairwise subsampling, the degree of clonotype sharing among donors was expected to be affected by sequencing depth. The genetic and exposure-history diversity represented was limited by the small number of donors. Sampling was restricted to blood, and TCR repertoires in tissue are likely to differ from TCR repertoires in blood.

Healthy HIV-negative adults with no recently reported acute infections or vaccinations were included as donors. Every donor was a Caucasian adult residing in Nashville, Tennessee, USA. For unsorted samples, approximately 89 million PBMCs were counted, and genomic DNA was extracted using the QIAamp DNA Blood Mini kit. Blood was collected by leukapheresis, and PBMCs were isolated by Ficoll-Histopaque density gradient centrifugation and then cryopreserved in liquid nitrogen vapor phase. At the junction V is shortened by 2 bases and J by 4 bases, with 6 bases in between. CDR3 length: 13 amino acids, cysteine to phenylalanine. This entry keeps only the CDR3 DNA: 39 bases, framed from base 1. In the germline V gene, CDR1 corresponds to MNHEY and CDR2 to SVGAGI.

The chain uses TRBV6-5 and TRBJ1-5, with the identity of the D gene unclear. This TCR was recovered from a middle-aged woman in good health. Some clones in this sample may be carry-over from other donors' samples. The source material was PBMCs. The nucleotide sequence is given as TGTGCCAGCAGTTACAGGGAGAATCAGCCCCAGCATTTT. Its protein reads: CASSYRENQPQHF.